This T cell receptor beta chain derives from a study of T cell responses to AZD1222 COVID-19 vaccine. A remark on this clone: The antigen remains unidentified.

Study-level points and caveats: Rises in breadth and depth of Spike-specific TCRs came after two AZD1222 doses. Mostly white British, mostly female donors; authors suggested clonal diversity may be underestimated.

The CDR3 extends over 16 amino acids. Profiled with immunoSEQ multiplex PCR; TCRdb holds only in-frame clones, not every one. The data hold about 120,000 clones, with over 75% observed a single time. Specimen: peripheral blood, collected on day 0 of MenACWY control vaccination. The chain joins TRBV12-2 to TRBJ2-1; the table names TRBD2, a call not compared with the DNA. TRBV12-2 is a recognized pseudogene. This clonotype was sampled from an adult in good health. CDR3 sequence reads: CASRGAGLAGGNEQFF. CDR3 nucleotides: TGTGCAAGTCGCGGTGCCGGACTAGCGGGGGGAAATGAGCAGTTCTTC.